This entry concerns a single TCR beta chain. These data belong to a study of shared T cell receptors in the human thymus. The CDR3 length is 19 residues. Per germline, CDR1 MDHEN and CDR2 SYDVKM. With V trimmed by 4 bases and J by 7 bases, 16 bases remained unmatched. Using immunoSEQ multiplex PCR, the repertoire was profiled, and TCRdb retains in-frame clones only, with some absent. The table lists under 700,000 clones, more than 75% of them singletons. The same data also contributed to another study, on human thymus T cells. That paper states: Donation came from healthy Finnish infants having corrective surgery for congenital heart defects. The thymus tissue came from resections taken during corrective heart surgery. Across thymic and blood repertoires, the usage of V and J genes appeared to be biased. Thymic TCR repertoires of unrelated people reportedly overlapped highly.

This sequence originates from a boy under three years old with a congenital heart defect. This chain connects TRBV28 to TRBJ2-1; TRBD2 matches 13 bases. Sequencing used thymocytes. The DNA for the CDR3 is TGTGCCAGCAGTTCGGCCCGCCGGGGACTAGCGGGACGGCGGAATGAGCAGTTCTTC. Protein sequence: CASSSARRGLAGRRNEQFF.